The following is a T cell receptor (beta chain) sequence with its context. What it binds is not known. The time point is: newly diagnosed GD, antithyroid drugs for less than 3 months. PBMC-extracted RNA yielded the TCR library. Arm-PCR of CDR3 regions and iRepertoire HTBI primers were used to build TCR beta libraries. TCRdb re-analysed the multiplex PCR reads in MiXCR, keeping a single row per CDR3 protein. The sample includes roughly 500,000 distinct CDR3 sequences, 13% of them seen just once. This sample is part of a study of regulatory T cells in long-lasting Graves disease. Study-wide points: In persistent patients, shared public clonotypes (more than 2,500) outnumbered those in new patients (approximately 970).

The germline V gene has CDR1 DFQATT and CDR2 SNEGSKA (reference sequence). The CDR3 is 13 residues long. Trimming cost V 6 bases and J 5 bases, with 17 bases left between them. This same sample was also part of a study on T cells in Graves' hyperthyroidism and ophthalmopathy.

The sequences come from peripheral blood mononuclear cells (PBMCs), collected at new diagnosis, from a patient treated with antithyroid drugs. This TCR came from a man aged 30 to 39 with Graves disease. The J gene is TRBJ2-7, the V gene TRBV20-1; tentatively, D is TRBD2 (5 bases). CDR3 coding DNA: TGCAGTGCCGGACTTCCTGATAGGAACGAGCAGTACTTC. Amino acids: CSAGLPDRNEQYF.